Below, 29 T cell receptor beta chains from the same sample are listed, as sequenced in a study of cytomegalovirus exposure and HLA in healthy donors. The PCR made use of 60 Vbeta and 13 Jbeta primers. Assay: immunoSEQ multiplex PCR; the TCRdb copy retains only in-frame clones and omits some. The table has about 160,000 clones, 60% to 80% seen once. Sequencing was performed on PBMCs. These receptors originate from a young man in good health and CMV-seropositive.

V is TRBV10-1 and J is TRBJ2-1; 9 nucleotides agree with TRBD2. This CDR3 is 15 amino acids long. Trimming at V came to 3 bases and at J to 6 bases, leaving 6 bases not matched to a gene. Germline values: CDR1 WNHNN, CDR2 SYGVQD (reference sequence). The chain's CDR3 is CASSEIQAGGNEQFF. CDR3 DNA sequence: TGCGCCAGCAGTGAAATCCAAGCGGGGGGCAATGAGCAGTTCTTC.

This rearrangement joins TRBV12-5 to TRBJ2-5; 7 nucleotides line up with TRBD2. The CDR3 loop spans 17 amino acids. The germline CDR1 and CDR2 sequences are LGHNT and FRNRAP. V shed 3 bases, J shed 2 bases, and the junction held 12 bases outside the gene matches. CDR3 in amino acids: CASGFFDWTRWQETQYF. The DNA for the CDR3 is TGTGCTAGTGGTTTTTTTGATTGGACTAGATGGCAAGAGACCCAGTACTTC.

The gene calls are TRBV15 and TRBJ2-7, with 10 bases matching TRBD2. The CDR3 loop spans 15 amino acids. V shed 4 bases and J 2 bases; nucleotides not matched to a gene: 5. Germline assignment: CDR1 LNHNV and CDR2 YYDKDF (reference sequence). In DNA form, the CDR3 reads TGTGCCACCAGCACCCAGCGGGGGGGCGCCTACGAGCAGTACTTC. It encodes CATSTQRGGAYEQYF.

This clone was picked up a small number of times. The CDR3 is CSVHWTGRGQPQHF. The CDR3 DNA reads TGCAGCGTCCATTGGACAGGGAGGGGTCAGCCCCAGCATTTT. The V and J genes are TRBV29-1 and TRBJ1-5; 8 bases match TRBD1. CDR3 length equals 14 residues. Losses at the gene ends were 6 bases for V and 6 bases for J; bases not matched to a gene: 10. Per the germline V gene, CDR1 is SQVTM and CDR2 is ANQGSEA.

V usage is TRBV11-1 and J usage is TRBJ2-1; 8 bases fit TRBD1. The CDR3 is 13 amino acids. With 4 bases clipped from V and 10 bases from J, the junction kept 6 bases outside the gene matches. Germline V gene sequence: CDR1 SGHAT, CDR2 FQDESV (reference sequence). DNA for the CDR3: TGTGCCAGCAGCTCGGACAGGGAAGTCGAGCAGTTCTTC. This encodes CASSSDREVEQFF.

The chain couples TRBV25-1 to TRBJ1-6, with a tentative D call TRBD1 (6 bases). V gave up 7 bases and J gave up 7 bases, with 14 bases separating them. This CDR3 has 14 amino acids. The germline V gene has CDR1 MGHDK and CDR2 SYGVNS. Here the CDR3 DNA reads TGTGCCAGCACCACAACAGGGACCAATTCACCCCTCCACTTT. It is translated as CASTTTGTNSPLHF.

This sequence joins TRBV23-1 and TRBJ1-1, with TRBD1 as a possible D gene (6 bases). TRBV23-1 is marked as an open reading frame, function uncertain. V was trimmed by 7 bases and J by 3 bases, leaving 12 bases between them. The CDR3 extends over 13 amino acids. The CDR3 nucleotides read TGCGCCAGCAATACAGGGTTTTACACTGAAGCTTTCTTT. The encoded protein is CASNTGFYTEAFF.

This clone was observed once. The chain uses TRBV4-3 and TRBJ1-4; D unclear. V was cut by 0 bases and J by 4 bases, with 12 bases left in between. CDR1 is LGHNA and CDR2 is YSLEER in the germline V gene. The CDR3 length is 16 residues. The CDR3 loop reads CASSQDSPEGNEKLFF. CDR3 DNA: TGCGCCAGCAGCCAAGACTCCCCGGAGGGTAATGAAAAACTGTTTTTT.

The CDR3 sequence: CASSLGPSGMYEQYF. Here the CDR3 DNA reads TGTGCCAGCAGCTTGGGGCCTAGCGGGATGTACGAGCAGTACTTC. The chain carries TRBV5-4 and TRBJ2-7; 9 positions match TRBD2. CDR1 and CDR2 from the germline V gene are SGHNT and YYREEE (reference sequence). Trimming removed 0 bases from V and 4 bases from J; junction bases left unmatched: 5. The CDR3 consists of 15 residues.

The V gene is TRBV5-1, the J gene TRBJ2-1; 7 bases line up with TRBD1. The ends lost 5 bases at V and 4 bases at J; junction bases unmatched: 9. From germline, CDR1 is SGHRS and CDR2 YFSETQ. CDR3 size: 15 residues. The CDR3 DNA reads as TGCGCCAGCAGTTACCAGGGGGACGTTTACAATGAGCAGTTCTTC. It translates to CASSYQGDVYNEQFF. Full variable domain (remainder filled in from reference TRBV5-1 and TRBJ2-1): KAGVTQTPRYLIKTRGQQVTLSCSPISGHRSVSWYQQTPGQGLQFLFEYFSETQRNKGNFPGRFSGRQFSNSRSEMNVSTLELGDSALYLCASSYQGDVYNEQFFGPGTRLTVL.

This clone was recorded once. The chain couples TRBV6-5 to TRBJ1-2, with D possibly being TRBD1 (6 bases). The V gene's germline CDR1 is MNHEY and CDR2 SVGAGI. The CDR3 runs 15 residues. Deletions cut 5 bases from V and 0 bases from J, with 13 bases between. The CDR3 DNA is TGTGCCAGCAGTCCCTTGACAGGAGCTAACTATGGCTACACCTTC. Its translation: CASSPLTGANYGYTF.

V gene TRBV18 combines with J gene TRBJ1-1; 7 positions agree with TRBD1. Germline assignment: CDR1 KGHSH and CDR2 LQKENI. V lost 3 bases and J lost 0; bases outside the gene matches: 7. The CDR3 length is 16 residues. DNA of the CDR3: TGTGCCAGCTCACCGGGACAGACTACCATGAACACTGAAGCTTTCTTT. Protein product: CASSPGQTTMNTEAFF.

The J gene is TRBJ2-3, the V gene TRBV7-2; 10 bases fit TRBD2. Germline CDR1 reads SGHTA; CDR2 reads FQGNSA. Trimming removed 4 bases from V and 3 bases from J; junction bases left unmatched: 4. This CDR3 spans 15 amino acids. DNA of the CDR3: TGTGCCAGCAGCTCAGCGGGGGGGCTGACAGATACGCAGTATTTT. The encoded protein is CASSSAGGLTDTQYF. The full variable domain, its missing parts supplied by reference TRBV7-2 and TRBJ2-3, is GAGVSQSPSNKVTEKGKDVELRCDPISGHTALYWYRQSLGQGLEFLIYFQGNSAPDKSGLPSDRFSAERTGGSVSTLTIQRTQQEDSAVYLCASSSAGGLTDTQYFGPGTRLTVL.

This chain uses TRBV18 with TRBJ1-2; TRBD1 is a possible D gene (5 bases). CDR3 length equals 15 residues. Deletions cut 3 bases from V and 6 bases from J, with 17 bases between. Germline CDR1 KGHSH, CDR2 LQKENI. Here the CDR3 DNA reads TGTGCCAGCTCACCGCAGGGAGGCCCTAGTGATGGCTACACCTTC. Encoded protein: CASSPQGGPSDGYTF.

The J gene is TRBJ2-4, the V gene TRBV4-1, with a tentative D call TRBD1 (6 bases). There are 14 residues in the CDR3. Trimming took off 2 bases at V and 1 base at J, with 6 bases between the two ends. From germline, CDR1 is MGHRA and CDR2 YSYEKL. As DNA, the CDR3 is TGCGCCAGCAGCCAACAGGGGGCCAAAAACATTCAGTACTTC. It specifies CASSQQGAKNIQYF.

The rearrangement links TRBV2 to TRBJ2-7; D is possibly TRBD2 (5 bases). Germline V gene lookup returns CDR1 SNHLY and CDR2 FYNNEI. The CDR3 length is 10 residues. The ends were cut back, 6 bases at V and 12 bases at J, with 12 bases in the middle. The CDR3 is CASRRTWLYF. The CDR3 DNA is TGTGCCAGCAGGCGGACTTGGCTGTACTTC.

The chain carries TRBV7-2 and TRBJ2-2, with a possible D match to TRBD1 (5 bases). V lost 5 bases and J lost 7, with 17 bases in between. The CDR3 runs to 15 residues. Germline loops: CDR1 SGHTA, CDR2 FQGNSA. The DNA for the CDR3 is TGTGCCAGCAGCCTTCAGGGTAAAATTGGCGGGGAGCTGTTTTTT. Its translation is CASSLQGKIGGELFF. Full variable domain (rest looked up from reference TRBV7-2 and TRBJ2-2): GAGVSQSPSNKVTEKGKDVELRCDPISGHTALYWYRQSLGQGLEFLIYFQGNSAPDKSGLPSDRFSAERTGGSVSTLTIQRTQQEDSAVYLCASSLQGKIGGELFFGEGSRLTVL.

The table lists this clone with a few counts. The rearrangement uses TRBV5-1 and TRBJ2-7; 12 nucleotides align to TRBD1. This CDR3 has 14 amino acids. V lost 3 bases to trimming and J lost 4 bases; unmatched junction nucleotides: 2. Germline assignment: CDR1 SGHRS and CDR2 YFSETQ. CDR3 in DNA: TGCGCCAGCAGCTGGGGACAGGGGGCGTACGAGCAGTACTTC. As protein: CASSWGQGAYEQYF.

This sequence joins TRBV11-2 and TRBJ2-7; 7 bases agree with TRBD1. V was pared by 1 base and J by 5 bases, with 8 bases of the junction left unmatched. The germline V gene has CDR1 SGHAT and CDR2 FQNNGV. The CDR3 is made up of 15 amino acids. CDR3: CASSLVEQGEHEQYF. CDR3 nucleotide sequence: TGTGCCAGCAGCTTAGTAGAGCAGGGGGAGCACGAGCAGTACTTC.

The chain carries TRBV4-1 and TRBJ1-6; possible D gene TRBD1, 6 bases. V lost 1 base, J lost 2 bases, and 12 bases lay in between. Germline V lookup: CDR1 MGHRA, CDR2 YSYEKL. There are 17 residues in the CDR3. CDR3 sequence: CASSQGTASAYNSPLHF. The DNA for the CDR3 is TGCGCCAGCAGCCAAGGGACAGCCAGCGCCTATAATTCACCCCTCCACTTT.

The chain is built from TRBV18 and TRBJ1-5; 7 bases are shared with TRBD1. This CDR3 is 15 amino acids long. After removal of 5 bases from V and 4 bases from J, the junction contained 8 bases not matched to a gene. Germline V CDR1 and CDR2: KGHSH, LQKENI. DNA for the CDR3: TGTGCCAGCTCAGAAACAGGGGAATGGAATCAGCCCCAGCATTTT. The encoded protein is CASSETGEWNQPQHF.

This clone appeared once. V is TRBV30 and J is TRBJ1-1, with a weak D call TRBD1 (5 bases). The CDR3 length is 14 residues. Germline values: CDR1 GTSNPN, CDR2 SVGIG (reference sequence). Trimming pared 0 bases from V and 5 bases from J, leaving 13 bases between. The CDR3 region has the DNA TGTGCCTGGAGTGTACGTTGGGGCGGTACTGAAGCTTTCTTT. This codes for CAWSVRWGGTEAFF.

V is TRBV5-4 and J is TRBJ2-5; 8 bases are a match to TRBD1. V was pared by 4 bases and J by 1 base, with 3 bases of the junction left unmatched. This CDR3 contains 14 residues. In germline, CDR1 is SGHNT, CDR2 YYREEE (reference sequence). In DNA, the CDR3 is TGTGCCAGCAGCCGCGACAGGGGCCAAGAGACCCAGTACTTC. This sequence encodes CASSRDRGQETQYF.

This clone was picked up a small number of times. CDR3 amino acids: CASSPGAGYGYTF. The CDR3 nucleotides read TGTGCCAGCAGCCCAGGGGCCGGCTATGGCTACACCTTC. The chain uses TRBV7-3 and TRBJ1-2; D may be TRBD1 (6 bases). Per the germline V gene, CDR1 is SGHTA and CDR2 is FQGTGA. V was trimmed by 5 bases and J by 4 bases, leaving 11 bases between them. The length of the CDR3 is 13 residues. The full variable domain, with the rest looked up from reference TRBV7-3 and TRBJ1-2, is GAGVSQTPSNKVTEKGKYVELRCDPISGHTALYWYRQSLGQGPEFLIYFQGTGAADDSGLPNDRFFAVRPEGSVSTLKIQRTERGDSAVYLCASSPGAGYGYTFGSGTRLTVV.

The V gene is TRBV25-1, the J gene TRBJ1-2; TRBD1 matches at 8 bases. After removal of 5 bases from V and 4 bases from J, the junction contained 6 bases not matched to a gene. Germline V gene sequence: CDR1 MGHDK, CDR2 SYGVNS. This CDR3 is built from 14 residues. The CDR3 region has the DNA TGTGCCAGCAGTACAGGGGGTACGTTCTATGGCTACACCTTC. Translation gives CASSTGGTFYGYTF.

The CDR3, as DNA: TGTGCCAGCAGTGAAAGGGGTCGGAATGAAAAACTGTTTTTT. This translates into CASSERGRNEKLFF. The chain has TRBV6-1 and TRBJ1-4, with D tentatively TRBD1 (5 bases). Trimming removed 2 bases from V and 5 bases from J, with 9 bases in between. Germline V gives CDR1 MNHNS, CDR2 SASEGT. There are 14 residues in the CDR3.

V is TRBV5-5 and J is TRBJ1-1; 7 nucleotides match TRBD1. This CDR3 has 14 residues. Germline assignment: CDR1 SGHKS and CDR2 YYEKEE (reference sequence). V shed 0 bases, J shed 7 bases, and the junction held 6 bases outside the gene matches. The CDR3 DNA is TGTGCCAGCAGCTTGGGACAGGGTCTCGGTGAAGCTTTCTTT. Its translation is CASSLGQGLGEAFF.

The V and J genes are TRBV19 and TRBJ2-7, with TRBD1 matching 10 bases. Per the germline V gene, CDR1 is LNHDA and CDR2 is SQIVND (reference sequence). Trimming at V came to 6 bases and at J to 3 bases, leaving 8 bases not matched to a gene. CDR3 length: 15 residues. The CDR3 DNA reads as TGTGCCAGTAGCCTCGACAGGGGGCGTCTCTACGAGCAGTACTTC. Translation: CASSLDRGRLYEQYF.

The chain is built from TRBV7-2 and TRBJ2-1; 10 bases fit TRBD1. Per the germline V gene, CDR1 is SGHTA and CDR2 is FQGNSA. CDR3 length: 16 amino acids. Trimming took 6 bases from V and 4 from J; bases not matched to a gene: 9. This chain's CDR3 is CASSFTRDRGYNEQFF. The CDR3 bases are TGTGCCAGCAGTTTCACCCGGGACAGGGGATACAATGAGCAGTTCTTC.